This entry describes one TCR beta chain. This clone's antigen is unknown. It has no much larger one-base neighbor in the sample; base qualities were not kept. The receptor library was made with the immunoSEQ multiplex PCR assay. TCRdb holds this immuneACCESS table with in-frame rearrangements only. Some clones are missing; in checked studies, unresolved V genes explain under half, and the rest has no known cause. The sample includes tens of thousands of clones, with around 92% observed a single time. The ten largest clones take up approximately 0.91% of the sample. These data belong to a study of T cell changes during pregnancy in multiple sclerosis (dated by TCRdb to between 2017 and 2020). For the study in its entirety: The study looked at changes in the T cell repertoire across pregnancy in women with multiple sclerosis.

Counted from cysteine to phenylalanine, this CDR3 has 13 amino acids. Only the CDR3 DNA stays, 39 bases, in frame from base 1. The germline ends are 8 bases apart after V is trimmed by 0 bases and J by 6 bases. CDR1 and CDR2 (WNHNN, SYGVQD) derive from the germline V gene (reference sequence). This TCR derives from a female donor in good health, enrolled as a control in a pregnancy study. The chain employs TRBV10-1 and TRBJ1-2, with the D gene call left open. The sequencing here drew on CD4+ T cells from peripheral blood mononuclear cells, taken in the second trimester of pregnancy. The CDR3 protein: CASSESGVHGYTF. DNA sequence: TGCGCCAGCAGTGAGTCCGGGGTCCATGGCTACACCTTC.